This T cell receptor (beta chain) was retrieved from a study of blood T cell repertoires in COVID-19. Study in general: Nucleic acid was either cDNA or gDNA, and it came from T cells, B-cell-depleted T cells, or PBMCs.

Authors' analysis steps: It was from reference gene primer amplification that nucleated cell counts were estimated. Sequenced by immunoSEQ multiplex PCR; TCRdb stores in-frame clones only, minus some. V and J calls and clone size come straight from that table; D and trimming were deduced from the DNA. Of 250,000 to 350,000 clones listed, about four fifths were seen once; the top ten hold more than 1.1%. This TCR was sampled from a human donor with COVID-19, enrolled during active disease. The donor label of this sample is uncertain. The sample comprised peripheral blood.

The CDR3, as DNA: TGTGCCAGCAGCTTATCGGGACTGGGATCCTATGGCTACACCTTC. Its protein product is CASSLSGLGSYGYTF. The chain joins TRBV7-2 to TRBJ1-2; tentative D call: TRBD1 (5 bases). Germline V gene data show CDR1 as SGHTA and CDR2 as FQGNSA. V was trimmed by 2 bases and J by 4 bases, leaving 14 bases between them. The CDR3 sequence is 15 residues long. The whole variable domain, filled in from reference TRBV7-2 and TRBJ1-2, reads GAGVSQSPSNKVTEKGKDVELRCDPISGHTALYWYRQSLGQGLEFLIYFQGNSAPDKSGLPSDRFSAERTGGSVSTLTIQRTQQEDSAVYLCASSLSGLGSYGYTFGSGTRLTVV.